Shown below are 5 T cell receptor beta chains from a single sample sequenced in a study of blood T cell repertoires in COVID-19. Generated by immunoSEQ multiplex PCR, the TCRdb table keeps only in-frame clones and is missing some. This sample has over 14,000 clones; 75% occur once, and the top ten carry roughly 13%. The specimen was peripheral blood. The receptors come from a man aged 60-69 years with acute or convalescent COVID-19.

The CDR3 nucleotides read TGTGCCATCAGTGACTCCGCCGGGACAGGCTCCTACGAGCAGTACTTC. Amino acids: CAISDSAGTGSYEQYF. The chain recombines TRBV10-3 with TRBJ2-7, with 8 bases that match TRBD1. The CDR3 loop spans 16 amino acids. Unmatched junction bases numbered 7, after V lost 3 bases and J lost 0 bases. The germline V gene has CDR1 ENHRY and CDR2 SYGVKD.

This rearrangement joins TRBV14 to TRBJ2-7; tentatively, D is TRBD1 (6 bases). The germline V and J ends were trimmed by 1 base and 0 bases, with 13 bases remaining between them. CDR3 size: 16 residues. From germline, CDR1 is SGHDN and CDR2 FVKESK. The CDR3 sequence is CASSQAHTGHSYEQYF. DNA for the CDR3: TGTGCCAGCAGCCAAGCACATACAGGGCACTCCTACGAGCAGTACTTC.

V gene TRBV6-5 combines with J gene TRBJ2-3, with D maybe TRBD2 (5 bases). This CDR3 has 14 residues. Trimming pared 2 bases from V and 3 bases from J, leaving 9 bases between. Germline values: CDR1 MNHEY, CDR2 SVGAGI. The CDR3, as DNA: TGTGCCAGCAGTTACATCCGGGGAACAGATACGCAGTATTTT. This translates into CASSYIRGTDTQYF.

J is TRBJ2-2 and V is TRBV4-1; possibly TRBD2 for D (6 bases). Germline CDR1 reads MGHRA; CDR2 reads YSYEKL. The V and J ends lost 6 bases and 5 bases respectively, with 13 bases between them. This CDR3 is built from 14 residues. CDR3 in DNA: TGCGCCAGCAGAGGGACTGCGACGACCGGGGAGCTGTTTTTT. This gives the protein CASRGTATTGELFF.

This clone was found a few times. The V and J genes are TRBV30 and TRBJ1-4, with D perhaps matching TRBD1 (6 bases). Per germline, CDR1 GTSNPN and CDR2 SVGIG (reference sequence). The V end lost 4 bases, the J end lost 4 bases, and 10 bases lay between the germline ends. The CDR3 has 13 residues. CDR3 in amino acids: CAWTGDGNEKLFF. Written as DNA, the CDR3 is TGTGCCTGGACAGGGGATGGTAATGAAAAACTGTTTTTT.